The 28 T cell receptor beta chains given below trace back to one sample, sequenced in a study of beta chain features in type 1 diabetes. Points from the study as a whole: For Type 1 diabetes patients, all four CD4+ subsets carried TCRB CDR3s that were moderately but significantly shorter.

Investigators reverse transcribed all isolated RNA, so they sequenced expressed TCRB transcripts. The data were produced by immunoSEQ multiplex PCR, yet TCRdb's version contains in-frame clones alone and is incomplete. The table has approximately 60,000 clones, 52% seen once. Which antigens these TCRs recognize remains unknown. Sequences were obtained from Tregs from blood. These receptors were obtained from a middle-aged woman with type 1 diabetes.

The chain recombines TRBV7-2 with TRBJ1-5, with D hard to call. The V end lost 5 bases, the J end lost 0 bases, and 5 bases lay between the germline ends. The CDR3 runs 13 residues. CDR1 is SGHTA, CDR2 FQGNSA, per germline. Here the CDR3 reads CASSKHSNQPQHF. CDR3 in DNA: TGTGCCAGCAGCAAACATAGCAATCAGCCCCAGCATTTT.

A few counts support this clone. An end of the junction does not agree with germline; a read error may underlie this. This chain uses TRBV18 with TRBJ1-1; 8 positions agree with TRBD1. Per the germline V gene, CDR1 is KGHSH and CDR2 is LQKENI. The CDR3 loop spans 11 amino acids. The CDR3: CASSPGTQGVF. The CDR3 DNA is TGTGCCAGCTCACCAGGAACACAGGGGGTCTTT.

The chain has TRBV4-1 and TRBJ2-2; maybe TRBD1 (6 bases). The CDR3 sequence is 15 residues long. Germline CDR1 and CDR2: MGHRA and YSYEKL. V lost 4 bases and J 0 bases, leaving 9 bases between the germline ends. CDR3 region: CASSRQGPNTGELFF. The DNA for the CDR3 is TGCGCCAGCAGCCGCCAGGGGCCGAACACCGGGGAGCTGTTTTTT.

This clone occurred a few times. V gene TRBV14 combines with J gene TRBJ2-7, with a tentative D call TRBD1 (5 bases). CDR1 is SGHDN and CDR2 is FVKESK in the germline V gene. Trimming removed 1 base from V and 9 bases from J, with 13 bases in between. This CDR3 is built from 13 residues. The DNA of the CDR3 is TGTGCCAGCAGCCAAGGGATAGGGGCCCGGCAGTACTTC. Encoded protein: CASSQGIGARQYF.

The J gene is TRBJ1-1, the V gene TRBV7-9, with D maybe TRBD1 (6 bases). The CDR3 is 14 residues long. Germline CDR1 reads SEHNR; CDR2 reads FQNEAQ (reference sequence). The V gene lost 7 bases and the J gene lost 3 bases, with 15 bases spanning the gap. The CDR3 coding sequence is TGTGCCAGCACCTTTAATACAGGGCACACTGAAGCTTTCTTT. This translates into CASTFNTGHTEAFF.

The chain employs TRBV10-1 and TRBJ2-1; D unclear. Germline values: CDR1 WNHNN, CDR2 SYGVQD (reference sequence). This CDR3 has 14 amino acids. V was clipped by 2 bases and J by 0 bases, with 5 bases between them. CDR3 bases: TGCGCCAGCAGTGAGGAGAGCTCCTACAATGAGCAGTTCTTC. Amino acids: CASSEESSYNEQFF.

The chain links TRBV12-2 to TRBJ2-1; the D call TRBD2 from the table was never checked on the DNA. TRBV12-2 is noted as a pseudogene. The CDR3 extends over 16 amino acids. The CDR3 sequence is CASRFTWREDYNEQFF. DNA for the CDR3: TGTGCAAGTCGCTTCACCTGGCGGGAGGACTACAATGAGCAGTTCTTC.

V is TRBV6-5 and J is TRBJ1-1; 7 bases line up with TRBD1. CDR1 MNHEY and CDR2 SVGAGI come from the germline V gene. After removal of 8 bases from V and 5 bases from J, the junction contained 8 bases not matched to a gene. There are 13 residues in the CDR3. The CDR3 loop reads CASLLRGQTEAFF. As DNA, the CDR3 is TGTGCCAGCCTTTTGAGGGGGCAGACTGAAGCTTTCTTT.

The CDR3 spells CASSVPERGRNEQFF. DNA of the CDR3: TGTGCCAGCAGCGTCCCCGAAAGGGGGAGAAATGAGCAGTTCTTC. This chain uses TRBV7-2 with TRBJ2-1; D perhaps matches TRBD1 (6 bases). V was trimmed by 5 bases and J by 7 bases, leaving 18 bases between them. Germline CDR1 reads SGHTA; CDR2 reads FQGNSA. This CDR3 has 15 amino acids.

This clone has only a few counts. V is TRBV14 and J is TRBJ2-7, with 7 bases identical to TRBD1. There are 15 residues in the CDR3. The V segment lost 5 bases and the J segment 0 bases; nucleotides outside the gene matches: 7. Germline CDR1 is SGHDN and CDR2 is FVKESK. CDR3 in amino acids: CASSSRTGRSYEQYF. The CDR3 nucleotides read TGTGCCAGCAGCTCACGGACAGGCCGCTCCTACGAGCAGTACTTC.

This clone was observed a few times. The chain has TRBV18 and TRBJ1-2; weak D call: TRBD1 (6 bases). The CDR3 spans 16 residues. Germline CDR1 and CDR2: KGHSH and LQKENI. V lost 3 bases and J lost 4, with 18 bases in between. This CDR3 reads CASSPQRTERGYGYTF. The CDR3 bases are TGTGCCAGCTCACCTCAAAGGACAGAAAGAGGCTATGGCTACACCTTC.

The chain combines TRBV6-6 with TRBJ1-1; 7 nucleotides agree with TRBD1. V trimming: 7 bases; J trimming: 4 bases; junction bases outside the gene matches: 9. The CDR3 totals 14 residues. Germline values: CDR1 MNHNY, CDR2 SVGAGI (reference sequence). The CDR3 DNA reads TGTGCCAGCAAGATACAGGGGCTGATCACTGAAGCTTTCTTT. This translates into CASKIQGLITEAFF.

This clone showed up just a few times. The chain is built from TRBV4-1 and TRBJ2-2, with 7 bases matching TRBD1. This CDR3 contains 15 residues. Germline CDR1 reads MGHRA; CDR2 reads YSYEKL. V was pared by 1 base and J by 4 bases, with 3 bases of the junction left unmatched. CDR3 sequence reads: CASSQGNRGTGELFF. In nucleotides, the CDR3 is TGCGCCAGCAGCCAAGGGAACAGGGGCACCGGGGAGCTGTTTTTT.

The chain carries TRBV6-5 and TRBJ2-5; 7 nucleotides match TRBD2. J lost 4 bases, V lost 0 bases, and 5 bases had no gene match. Per germline, CDR1 MNHEY and CDR2 SVGAGI. The CDR3 runs to 15 residues. CDR3 sequence (DNA): TGTGCCAGCAGTTACTCGTGGGGGAGGGCAGAGACCCAGTACTTC. Its translation: CASSYSWGRAETQYF.

The chain employs TRBV5-1 and TRBJ1-3; no reliable D call. Germline lookup yields CDR1 SGHRS and CDR2 YFSETQ. This CDR3 has 12 residues. V was pared by 3 bases and J by 4 bases, with 5 bases between. The chain's CDR3 is CASSSTGNTIYF. CDR3 nucleotides: TGCGCCAGCAGCTCGACAGGAAACACCATATATTTT.

The chain is built from TRBV30 and TRBJ1-5, with TRBD1 as a possible D gene (5 bases). The CDR3 length is 15 residues. The germline CDR1 and CDR2 sequences are GTSNPN and SVGIG (reference sequence). Trimming pared 2 bases from V and 0 bases from J, leaving 11 bases between. The CDR3 DNA reads TGTGCCTGGAGTCGGGGACTTAATAGCAATCAGCCCCAGCATTTT. Translated, it gives CAWSRGLNSNQPQHF.

The chain recombines TRBV4-1 with TRBJ2-2, with 9 positions matching TRBD1. V lost 1 base to trimming and J lost 7 bases; unmatched junction nucleotides: 7. The CDR3 totals 16 residues. From germline, CDR1 is MGHRA and CDR2 YSYEKL. The DNA for the CDR3 is TGCGCCAGCAGCCAAGGGAACAGGGGGCATGACGGGGAGCTGTTTTTT. Translating it yields CASSQGNRGHDGELFF.

In its sample, this clone was seen a few times. V is TRBV7-2 and J is TRBJ2-5, with D possibly matching TRBD1 (6 bases). Trimming shortened V by 5 bases and J by 1 base, and 11 bases separated the two germline ends. The CDR3 sequence is 14 residues long. Looked up from germline, CDR1 is SGHTA and CDR2 is FQGNSA. CDR3 nucleotide sequence: TGTGCCAGCAGCCTACAGGGTTTCCAAGAGACCCAGTACTTC. Its translation is CASSLQGFQETQYF.

The chain carries TRBV7-2 and TRBJ2-7; D is unclear. Trimming removed 5 bases from V and 3 bases from J, with 8 bases in between. CDR1 is SGHTA and CDR2 is FQGNSA in the germline V gene. The CDR3 runs 12 residues. In DNA form, the CDR3 reads TGTGCCAGCAGCCTCTCTCTCTACGAGCAGTACTTC. Encoded protein: CASSLSLYEQYF.

This clone has only a few counts. The genes are TRBV15 and TRBJ2-5; D unclear. CDR3 length: 13 residues. From germline, CDR1 is LNHNV and CDR2 YYDKDF (reference sequence). With 0 bases removed from V and 2 bases from J, the gap between germline ends came to 4 bases. CDR3 residues: CATSRDRQETQYF. The CDR3 region has the DNA TGTGCCACCAGCAGAGACCGGCAAGAGACCCAGTACTTC. Supplemented by reference TRBV15 and TRBJ2-5, the full variable domain reads DAMVIQNPRYQVTQFGKPVTLSCSQTLNHNVMYWYQQKSSQAPKLLFHYYDKDFNNEADTPDNFQSRRPNTSFCFLDIRSPGLGDTAMYLCATSRDRQETQYFGPGTRLLVL.

This clone was recorded only once. This rearrangement joins TRBV7-6 to TRBJ1-3; 7 bases align to TRBD1. With 5 bases clipped from V and 0 bases from J, the junction kept 4 bases outside the gene matches. The CDR3 has 15 residues. Germline V CDR1 and CDR2: SGHVS, FNYEAQ. The CDR3 sequence: CASSPGQNSGNTIYF. The CDR3 nucleotides are TGTGCCAGCAGCCCGGGACAGAACTCTGGAAACACCATATATTTT.

The chain links TRBV6-6 to TRBJ1-2, with D maybe TRBD1 (6 bases). Per the germline V gene, CDR1 is MNHNY and CDR2 is SVGAGI (reference sequence). V was cut by 8 bases and J by 4 bases, with 20 bases left in between. The CDR3 covers 15 residues. The CDR3 loop reads CASVPGGGSGYGYTF. CDR3 in DNA: TGTGCCAGCGTTCCCGGGGGGGGCAGTGGCTATGGCTACACCTTC.

This clone was seen only a few times. The chain uses TRBV18 and TRBJ2-5; 7 bases agree with TRBD1. Near its end, the DNA agrees better with TRBJ2-7, so the J call may be wrong. Germline CDR1 is KGHSH and CDR2 is LQKENI. The CDR3 spans 14 residues. CDR3 nucleotides: TGTGCCAGCTCACCCTTGACAGGGAACTACGAGCAGTACTTC. Protein: CASSPLTGNYEQYF.

This clone has just a few counts. The rearrangement joins TRBV7-2 to TRBJ1-5; D is unresolved. V lost 5 bases and J 2 bases, leaving 13 bases between the germline ends. From germline, CDR1 is SGHTA and CDR2 FQGNSA. The CDR3 totals 15 residues. As DNA, the CDR3 is TGTGCCAGCAGCCTCCCGGACTGGGGCAATCAGCCCCAGCATTTT. As protein: CASSLPDWGNQPQHF.

The chain joins TRBV27 to TRBJ2-5, with D possibly being TRBD2 (5 bases). The CDR3 sequence is 13 residues long. From germline, CDR1 is MNHEY and CDR2 SMNVEV (reference sequence). Trimming cost V 8 bases and J 0 bases, with 10 bases left between them. CDR3 sequence (DNA): TGTGCCAGCGGAGGTAGATACCAAGAGACCCAGTACTTC. Protein: CASGGRYQETQYF.

This clone was observed a few times. The chain links TRBV6-5 to TRBJ1-1; tentative D call: TRBD1 (5 bases). Germline V gene lookup returns CDR1 MNHEY and CDR2 SVGAGI. V lost 2 bases and J 5 bases, leaving 12 bases between the germline ends. This CDR3 comprises 14 residues. CDR3: CASSYDGGGTEAFF. CDR3 in DNA: TGTGCCAGCAGTTACGACGGGGGAGGGACTGAAGCTTTCTTT.

The chain uses TRBV9 and TRBJ2-5; 7 nucleotides agree with TRBD1. Germline CDR1 is SGDLS and CDR2 is YYNGEE. This CDR3 comprises 14 residues. J lost 4 bases, V lost 0 bases, and 3 bases had no gene match. The CDR3 reads CASSVASGGETQYF. CDR3 coding DNA: TGTGCCAGCAGCGTAGCCTCAGGGGGAGAGACCCAGTACTTC.

This chain joins TRBV19 and TRBJ1-5, with D hard to call. With 7 bases removed from V and 5 bases from J, the gap between germline ends came to 18 bases. This CDR3 contains 15 residues. CDR1 LNHDA and CDR2 SQIVND come from the germline V gene (reference sequence). CDR3 sequence: CASTPGDPRDQPQHF. The CDR3 DNA follows: TGTGCCAGTACTCCCGGGGATCCCCGGGATCAGCCCCAGCATTTT.